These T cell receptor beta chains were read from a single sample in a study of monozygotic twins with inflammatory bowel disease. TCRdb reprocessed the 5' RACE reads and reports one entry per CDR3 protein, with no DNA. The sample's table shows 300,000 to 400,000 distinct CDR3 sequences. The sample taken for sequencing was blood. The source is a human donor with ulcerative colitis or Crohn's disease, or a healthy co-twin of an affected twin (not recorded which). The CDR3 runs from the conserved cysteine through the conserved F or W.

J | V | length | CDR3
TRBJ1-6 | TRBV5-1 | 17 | CASSLKEGRGDNSPLHF
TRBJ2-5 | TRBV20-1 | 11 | CSARQQETQYF
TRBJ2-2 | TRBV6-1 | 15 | CASSPDTGGSGELFF
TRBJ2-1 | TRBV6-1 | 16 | CASSTRDRSNYNEQFF
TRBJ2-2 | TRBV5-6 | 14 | CASSLGFGAGELFF
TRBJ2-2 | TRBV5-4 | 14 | CASSLNREIGELFF
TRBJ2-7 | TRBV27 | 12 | CASAFREAEQYF
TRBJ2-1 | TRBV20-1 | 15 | CSASSTGAMFNEQFF
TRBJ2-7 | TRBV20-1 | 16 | CSVLGPGDRGDYEQYF
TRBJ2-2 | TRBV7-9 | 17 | CASSLALRLPNTGELFF
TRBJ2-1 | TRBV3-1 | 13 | CASSLRPSPGKFF
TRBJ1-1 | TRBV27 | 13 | CASSPQTSGEAFF
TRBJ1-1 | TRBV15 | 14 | CATSRAGVNTEAFF
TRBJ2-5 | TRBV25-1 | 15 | CAGSERTGGKETQYF
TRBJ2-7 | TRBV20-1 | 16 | CSATGRGLAGVDEQYF
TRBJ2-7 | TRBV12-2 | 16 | CASRLAILAATYEQYF
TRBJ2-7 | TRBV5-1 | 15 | CASSRGPQGTYEQYF
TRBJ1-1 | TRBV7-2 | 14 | CASRIGGANTEAFF
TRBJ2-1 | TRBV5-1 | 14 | CASSFGGTYNEQFF
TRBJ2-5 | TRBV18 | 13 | CASSPTIAETQYF
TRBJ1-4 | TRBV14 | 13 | CASSQDQGGPWCF
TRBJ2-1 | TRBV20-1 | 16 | CSARAPDRPFNNEQFF
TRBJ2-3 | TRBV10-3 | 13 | CAISDVAVDTQYF
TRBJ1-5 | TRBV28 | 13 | CASSLSLDQPQHF
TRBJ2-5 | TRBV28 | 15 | CASSAQPPARKGQYF
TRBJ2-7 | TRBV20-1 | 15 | CSARRLAGVSYEQYF
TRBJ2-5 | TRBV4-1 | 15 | CASSPQPGQKETQYF
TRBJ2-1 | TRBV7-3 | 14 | CASSLTGSYNEQFF
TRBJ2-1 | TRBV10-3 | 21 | CAITPGDVTDPSLDPYNEQFF
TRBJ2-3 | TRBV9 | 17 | CASSVVAGGLRTDTQYF
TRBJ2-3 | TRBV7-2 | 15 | CASSLGYLEGDTQYF
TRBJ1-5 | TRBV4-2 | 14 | CSSSHGYSNQPQHF
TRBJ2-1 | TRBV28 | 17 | CASSSNFNGGAFNEQFF
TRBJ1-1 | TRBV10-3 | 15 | CAIRETQGAWTEAFF
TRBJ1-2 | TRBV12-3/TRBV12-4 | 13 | CASRDGQRYGYTF
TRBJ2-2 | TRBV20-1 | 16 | CSARDVGTINTGELFF
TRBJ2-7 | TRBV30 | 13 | CAWRPDRAYEQYF
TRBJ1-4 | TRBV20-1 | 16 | CSASWGSGATNEKLFF
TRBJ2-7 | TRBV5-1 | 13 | CASGKQGASEQYF
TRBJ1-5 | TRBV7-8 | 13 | CASSLGPVGPQHF
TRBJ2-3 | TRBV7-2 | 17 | CASSLGLAGDFTDTQYF
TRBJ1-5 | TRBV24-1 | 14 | CATSETANNQPQHF
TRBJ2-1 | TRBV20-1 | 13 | CSARGAQGVGQFF
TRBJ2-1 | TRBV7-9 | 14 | CASSFSETSGEQFF
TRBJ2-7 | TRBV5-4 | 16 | CASSLSSGGAVREQYF
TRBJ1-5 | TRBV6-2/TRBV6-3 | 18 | CASSTSVMPLESDQPQHF
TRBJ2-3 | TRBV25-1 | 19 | CASSESNRLAGGPGDTQYF
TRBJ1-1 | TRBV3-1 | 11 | CASSQRGEAFF
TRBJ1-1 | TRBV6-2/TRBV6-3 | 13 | CASQSRRNTEAFF
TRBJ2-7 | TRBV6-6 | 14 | CASSYGMRVSEQYF
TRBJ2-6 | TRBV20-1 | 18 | CSATPGQGARTGANVLTF
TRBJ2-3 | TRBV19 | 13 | CASSITGTDTQYF
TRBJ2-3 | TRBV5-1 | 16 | CASSLVSPDATDTQYF
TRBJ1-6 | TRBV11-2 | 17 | CASSPNRGGPINSPLQF
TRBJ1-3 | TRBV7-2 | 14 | CASSPGTYGNTIYF
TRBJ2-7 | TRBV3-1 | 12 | CASSLGPLEQYF
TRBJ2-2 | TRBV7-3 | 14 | CASSREVSTGELFF
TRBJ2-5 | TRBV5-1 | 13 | CASSLDLGETQYF
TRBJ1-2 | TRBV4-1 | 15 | CASSPQGKVGYGYTF